The subject of this entry is one T cell receptor beta chain. Antigen unknown. These data are taken from a study of cytotoxic CD8 clonotypes in ibrutinib-treated CLL. For the study at large: The average sample held about 260,000 productive templates and tens of thousands of productive rearrangements. Study-level findings and limits: Patients with sustained remission and those progressing were sampled at differing times.

CDR1 is SEHNR, CDR2 FQNEAQ, per germline (reference sequence). The CDR3 covers 16 residues. V dropped 5 bases and J dropped 4; count of bases not matched to a gene: 8. Around 1.8 micrograms of genomic DNA (from cryopreserved PBMCs) were used for TCR beta libraries. The planned depth of sequencing spanned 1 in 200,000 to 1 in 1 million T cells. Assay used: immunoSEQ multiplex PCR; TCRdb lists only in-frame clones, some missing. The repertoire includes roughly 160,000 clones, more than 65% of them detected once, and roughly 2% sits in the top ten. This material consisted of PBMCs, taken after 12 months of ibrutinib treatment. The clonotype comes from a human donor with chronic lymphocytic leukemia. The chain recombines TRBV7-9 with TRBJ2-1; 10 nucleotides agree with TRBD2. The CDR3, as DNA: TGTGCCAGCAGCCGACCAACGACTAGCGGGTACAATGAGCAGTTCTTC. It yields the protein CASSRPTTSGYNEQFF.